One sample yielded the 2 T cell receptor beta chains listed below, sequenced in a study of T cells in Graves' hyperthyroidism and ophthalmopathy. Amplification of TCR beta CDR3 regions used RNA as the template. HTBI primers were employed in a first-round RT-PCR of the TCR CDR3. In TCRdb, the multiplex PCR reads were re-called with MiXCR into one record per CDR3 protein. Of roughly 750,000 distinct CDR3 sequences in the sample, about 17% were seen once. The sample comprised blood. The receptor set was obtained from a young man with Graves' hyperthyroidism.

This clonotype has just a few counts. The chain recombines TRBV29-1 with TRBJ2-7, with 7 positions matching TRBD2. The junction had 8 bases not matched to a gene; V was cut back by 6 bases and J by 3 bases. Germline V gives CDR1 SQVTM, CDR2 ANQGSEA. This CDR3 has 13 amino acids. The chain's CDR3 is CSVRTTSCYEQYF. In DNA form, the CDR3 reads TGCAGCGTGAGGACGACTAGCTGCTACGAGCAGTACTTC.

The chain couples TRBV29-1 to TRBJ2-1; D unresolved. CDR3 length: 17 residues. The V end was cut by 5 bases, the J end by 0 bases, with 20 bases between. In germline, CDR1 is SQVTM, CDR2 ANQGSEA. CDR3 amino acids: CSVSTYPGQSSYNEQFF. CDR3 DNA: TGCAGCGTTTCAACCTACCCGGGTCAAAGCTCCTACAATGAGCAGTTCTTC.